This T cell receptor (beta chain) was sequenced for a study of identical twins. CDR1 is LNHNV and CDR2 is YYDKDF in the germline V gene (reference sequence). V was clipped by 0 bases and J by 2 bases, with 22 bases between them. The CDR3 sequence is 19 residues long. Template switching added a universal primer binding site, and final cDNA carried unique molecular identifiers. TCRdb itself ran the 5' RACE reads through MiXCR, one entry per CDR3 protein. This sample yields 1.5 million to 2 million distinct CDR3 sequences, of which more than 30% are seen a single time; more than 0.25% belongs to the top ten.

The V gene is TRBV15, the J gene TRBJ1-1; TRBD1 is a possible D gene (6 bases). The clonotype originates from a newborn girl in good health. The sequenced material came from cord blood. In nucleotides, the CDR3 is TGTGCCACCAGCAGAGAATTCCTCTTGGGGGGCGCGGATAACACTGAAGCTTTCTTT. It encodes CATSREFLLGGADNTEAFF. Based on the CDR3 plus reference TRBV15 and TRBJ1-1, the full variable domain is DAMVIQNPRYQVTQFGKPVTLSCSQTLNHNVMYWYQQKSSQAPKLLFHYYDKDFNNEADTPDNFQSRRPNTSFCFLDIRSPGLGDTAMYLCATSREFLLGGADNTEAFFGQGTRLTVV.